This TCR beta chain is drawn from a study of blood T cell repertoires in COVID-19. About the study: The samples span acute and convalescent COVID-19 from the United States, Italy and Spain. In each case, the material was cDNA or gDNA derived from T cells, B-cell-depleted T cells, or PBMCs.

CDR1 is ENHRY and CDR2 is SYGVKD in the germline V gene. Trimming cost V 8 bases and J 6 bases, with 14 bases left between them. The CDR3 runs 12 residues. Methods used by the authors: Counts of nucleated cells, estimated from reference gene primer amplification, were obtained. Repertoires were generated with immunoSEQ multiplex PCR, while TCRdb's copy carries only in-frame clones and drops some. V and J calls and clone size are as listed in that table; D and trimming were resolved from the DNA. The data contain approximately 230,000 clones, 88% of them singletons. The sequencing input was peripheral blood. The TCR was taken from a woman in her twenties or thirties with COVID-19, enrolled during active disease. The V and J genes are TRBV10-3 and TRBJ2-7; TRBD2 might be the D (6 bases). CDR3 protein: CAISSGTPEQYV. The CDR3 DNA sequence: TGTGCCATCTCTTCCGGGACTCCCGAGCAGTACGTC.